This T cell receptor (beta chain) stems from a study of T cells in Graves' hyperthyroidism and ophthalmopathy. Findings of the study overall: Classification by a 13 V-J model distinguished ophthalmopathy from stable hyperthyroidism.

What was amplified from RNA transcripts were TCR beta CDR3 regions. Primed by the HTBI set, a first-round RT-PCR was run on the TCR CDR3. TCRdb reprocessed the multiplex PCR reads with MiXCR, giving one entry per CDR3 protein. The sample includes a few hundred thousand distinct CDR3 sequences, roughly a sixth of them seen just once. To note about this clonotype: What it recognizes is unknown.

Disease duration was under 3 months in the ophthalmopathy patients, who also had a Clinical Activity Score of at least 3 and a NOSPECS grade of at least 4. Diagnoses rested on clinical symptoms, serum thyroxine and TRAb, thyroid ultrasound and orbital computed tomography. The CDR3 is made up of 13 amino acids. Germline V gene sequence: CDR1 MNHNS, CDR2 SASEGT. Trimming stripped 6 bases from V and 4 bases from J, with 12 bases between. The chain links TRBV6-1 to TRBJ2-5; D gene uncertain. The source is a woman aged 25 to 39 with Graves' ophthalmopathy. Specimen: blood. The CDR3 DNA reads TGTGCCAGCAGGGCCCCGGGCCCAGAGACCCAGTACTTC. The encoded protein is CASRAPGPETQYF.